The present TCR beta chain was sequenced within a study of blood T cell repertoires in COVID-19. About the research overall: There were acute and convalescent COVID-19 samples, and they came from the United States, Italy and Spain. T cells, B-cell-depleted T cells, or PBMCs supplied cDNA or gDNA.

Original data processing: Estimates of nucleated cell counts were drawn from the amplification of reference gene primers. Assay: immunoSEQ multiplex PCR; the TCRdb copy retains only in-frame clones and omits some. V and J calls plus clone size are reproduced from that table; the DNA served to infer D and trimming. This table holds about 97,000 clones, around four fifths found once. This TCR was recovered from a man aged 65-85 years with acute or convalescent COVID-19. What was sequenced was peripheral blood.

This CDR3 reads CASSRGDFTGELFF. The CDR3 DNA reads TGCGCCAGCAGCCGGGGGGATTTCACCGGGGAGCTGTTTTTT. The chain employs TRBV4-1 and TRBJ2-2, with a weak D call TRBD2 (6 bases). The length of the CDR3 is 14 residues. V dropped 4 bases and J dropped 4 bases, with 10 bases sitting between them. Germline CDR1 and CDR2: MGHRA and YSYEKL.